This is a list of T cell receptor beta chains from one sample in a study of blood T cell repertoires in COVID-19. Sequencing was performed with immunoSEQ multiplex PCR; in TCRdb, only in-frame clones are kept and a portion is missing. This sample has a few hundred thousand clones, with roughly 85% found just once. Sequencing was done on a sample of PBMCs or T cells enriched from blood (not recorded which). These receptors were obtained from a woman between 25 and 40 years old who had recovered from COVID-19. Both conserved end residues are part of each CDR3. The order of the fields is V gene, D gene, J gene, clone size, CDR3 DNA, CDR3 protein. The D gene is left open where the match is weak. Rows may omit the clone size; those that give it use once, few, many or a size class.

TRBV5-4	TRBD2	TRBJ2-1	NA	TGTGCCAGCAGCGTACCGGGACTAGATTCCGTCAATGAGCAGTTCTTC	CASSVPGLDSVNEQFF
TRBV5-1	TRBD1	TRBJ1-4	few	TGCGCCAGCGGACAGGGGCTTACTTCTAGTGAAAAACTGTTTTTT	CASGQGLTSSEKLFF
TRBV3-1/TRBV3-2	TRBD2	TRBJ2-5	many	TGTGCCAGCAGCCAGACTAGCGGGGTGGCCCAGTACTTC	CASSQTSGVAQYF
TRBV4-2	NA	TRBJ1-6	NA	TGTGCCAGCAGCCAAGATTGGGCCAGGGGTTTGAATTCACCCCTCCACTTT	CASSQDWARGLNSPLHF
TRBV12-5	NA	TRBJ2-3	NA	TGTGCTAGTGCTCCATACGGACTCACAGATACGCAGTATTTT	CASAPYGLTDTQYF
TRBV6-4	TRBD2	TRBJ2-3	NA	TGTGCCAGCAGTGACTCGGTTGGGACTAGCGAAGATACGCAGTATTTT	CASSDSVGTSEDTQYF
TRBV9	NA	TRBJ2-3	NA	TGTGCCAGCAGCGTAGAATCTGGCACAGATACGCAGTATTTT	CASSVESGTDTQYF
TRBV7-9	TRBD1	TRBJ1-4	once	TGTGCCAGCAGCCCCGGGACAGGGGAAGAAAAACTGTTTTTT	CASSPGTGEEKLFF
TRBV6-6	TRBD2	TRBJ2-1	NA	TGTGCCACTTACGAAGGCGGGAGGGGTGAGCAGTTCTTC	CATYEGGRGEQFF
TRBV18	TRBD1	TRBJ2-7	once	TGTGCCAGCTCACCCGGGACAGGGCAGACGAACGAGCAGTACTTC	CASSPGTGQTNEQYF
TRBV5-1	NA	TRBJ1-1	NA	TGCGCCAGCAGCTTAACAGGCCAGGCAATGAACACTGAAGCTTTCTTT	CASSLTGQAMNTEAFF
TRBV6-5	NA	TRBJ1-6	NA	TGTGCCAGCATCCCAGGGCGCAATTCACCCCTCCACTTT	CASIPGRNSPLHF
TRBV2	NA	TRBJ1-2	NA	TGTGCCAGCAGTGATATGTCGCAGTATGGCTACACCTTC	CASSDMSQYGYTF
TRBV7-2	TRBD2	TRBJ2-5	NA	TGTGCCAGCCAAAGAGCTAGCGGGAGGGCCGTGGAGACCCAGTACTTC	CASQRASGRAVETQYF
TRBV28	TRBD1	TRBJ1-5	few	TGTGCCAGCACTGGGGCAGGGGGCTATCAGCCCCAGCATTTT	CASTGAGGYQPQHF
TRBV10-2	NA	TRBJ1-3	NA	TGCGCCAGCAGGGGGCAGGGGCCCCTCTCTGGAAACACCATATATTTT	CASRGQGPLSGNTIYF
TRBV7-8	TRBD1	TRBJ2-1	NA	TGTGCCAGCGCTCGGGACAGGGTCTACAATGAGCAGTTCTTC	CASARDRVYNEQFF
TRBV20-1	TRBD2	TRBJ2-1	NA	TGCAGTGCTAGTGCCCTTGCGGGGGGGGACTACAATGAGCAGTTCTTC	CSASALAGGDYNEQFF
TRBV15	TRBD1	TRBJ1-3	NA	TGTGCCACCAGCAGAGAAGGGACAGGGCGAAACACCATATATTTT	CATSREGTGRNTIYF
TRBV2	NA	TRBJ2-7	NA	TGTGCCAGCACCCGGGAGTACTACGAGCAGTACTTC	CASTREYYEQYF
TRBV9	NA	TRBJ1-4	NA	TGTGCCAGCAGCGGAGGGTTGACAACTAATGAAAAACTGTTTTTT	CASSGGLTTNEKLFF
TRBV5-1	TRBD1	TRBJ1-4	NA	TGCGCCAGCAGCCTGACAGGGACTAATGAAAAACTGTTTTTT	CASSLTGTNEKLFF
TRBV21-1	NA	TRBJ1-1	NA	TGTGCCAGCAGCAAAGAGAACAGGGGGCCCACTGAAGCTTTCTTT	CASSKENRGPTEAFF
TRBV18	NA	TRBJ2-7	NA	TGTGCCAGCTCACCAGCGACTACATCCCCCTTCTACGAGCAGTACTTC	CASSPATTSPFYEQYF
TRBV6-5	TRBD1	TRBJ2-7	NA	TGTGCCAGCAGCCACGGACAGGTCTCCTACGAGCAGTACTTC	CASSHGQVSYEQYF
TRBV3-1/TRBV3-2	NA	TRBJ2-3	NA	TGTGCCAGCAGCCAAACAAGTACCCTCCATACGCAGTATTTT	CASSQTSTLHTQYF
TRBV18	TRBD1	TRBJ2-7	NA	TGTGCCAGCTCACCCCTGGGACAGAAATCCTACGAGCAGTACTTC	CASSPLGQKSYEQYF
TRBV6-1	TRBD1	TRBJ1-4	NA	TGTGCCAGCAGTGCGGAGGGACAGTGGCGAAATGAAAAACTGTTTTTT	CASSAEGQWRNEKLFF
TRBV6-2/TRBV6-3	NA	TRBJ1-5	NA	TGTGCCAGCAGTTTAGAATATAGCAATCAGCCCCAGCATTTT	CASSLEYSNQPQHF
TRBV28	NA	TRBJ2-1	NA	TGTGCCAGCGATCGGCGGGCTCGAAGGTTCAATGAGCAGTTCTTC	CASDRRARRFNEQFF
TRBV28	TRBD2	TRBJ2-1	NA	TGTGCCAGCAGCTCCCTGACTAGCGGGAGGGCACAGTCTTACAATGAGCAGTTCTTC	CASSSLTSGRAQSYNEQFF
TRBV27	NA	TRBJ1-1	NA	TGTGCCAGCAGGATCAGACAGCTGAACACTGAAGCTTTCTTT	CASRIRQLNTEAFF
TRBV28	NA	TRBJ2-7	NA	TGTGCCAGCAGTTACGAGCGGTACGAGCAGTACTTC	CASSYERYEQYF
TRBV13	NA	TRBJ2-2	once	TGTGCCAGCAGCGGCGTGGGGGGCACCGGGGAGCTGTTTTTT	CASSGVGGTGELFF
TRBV3-1/TRBV3-2	NA	TRBJ1-5	NA	TGTGCCAGCAGCCCCCAGCCGGGCCAACAGGTCCCATTCTCCCCTCCTCATAGCAATCAGCCCCAGCATTTT	CASSPQPGQQVPFSPPHSNQPQHF
TRBV7-8	TRBD2	TRBJ2-5	NA	TGTGCCAGCAGTACCGAGGTAGCGGGGGACCAAGAGACCCAGTACTTC	CASSTEVAGDQETQYF
TRBV7-9	TRBD2	TRBJ2-7	NA	TGTGCCAGCAGCTCGGAACTAGCGGGAAAGGACGAGCAGTACTTC	CASSSELAGKDEQYF
TRBV7-3	NA	TRBJ1-1	NA	TGTGCCAGCAGCTTACGGGAACCAGCTTTCTTT	CASSLREPAFF
TRBV28	TRBD1	TRBJ2-7	once	TGTGCCAGCAGTCCCCTGGGACAGGGGGCGAAGGAGGACCACGAGCAGTACTTC	CASSPLGQGAKEDHEQYF
TRBV7-9	TRBD1	TRBJ2-2	NA	TGTGCCAGCAGCTTCCGGGACAGGGTATTGTCCGTGAACACCGGGGAGCTGTTTTTT	CASSFRDRVLSVNTGELFF
TRBV7-2	NA	TRBJ2-7	NA	TGTGCCAGCAGCTTAGCAGGCAGGGTAACCGAGCAGTACTTC	CASSLAGRVTEQYF
TRBV9	TRBD2	TRBJ2-3	NA	TGTGCCAGCAGCGTAGCTAGCGGGGGGCGGACAGATACGCAGTATTTT	CASSVASGGRTDTQYF
TRBV7-9	NA	TRBJ1-2	NA	TGTGCCAGCAGCTTTCAGGGTGGCTACACCTTC	CASSFQGGYTF
TRBV5-1	TRBD1	TRBJ1-2	NA	TGCGCCAGCAGGGGGGACAGGGGCGGAGGCTACACCTTC	CASRGDRGGGYTF
TRBV24-1	NA	TRBJ2-2	NA	TGTGCCACCAGTGCCGGAGGTAACACCGGGGAGCTGTTTTTT	CATSAGGNTGELFF